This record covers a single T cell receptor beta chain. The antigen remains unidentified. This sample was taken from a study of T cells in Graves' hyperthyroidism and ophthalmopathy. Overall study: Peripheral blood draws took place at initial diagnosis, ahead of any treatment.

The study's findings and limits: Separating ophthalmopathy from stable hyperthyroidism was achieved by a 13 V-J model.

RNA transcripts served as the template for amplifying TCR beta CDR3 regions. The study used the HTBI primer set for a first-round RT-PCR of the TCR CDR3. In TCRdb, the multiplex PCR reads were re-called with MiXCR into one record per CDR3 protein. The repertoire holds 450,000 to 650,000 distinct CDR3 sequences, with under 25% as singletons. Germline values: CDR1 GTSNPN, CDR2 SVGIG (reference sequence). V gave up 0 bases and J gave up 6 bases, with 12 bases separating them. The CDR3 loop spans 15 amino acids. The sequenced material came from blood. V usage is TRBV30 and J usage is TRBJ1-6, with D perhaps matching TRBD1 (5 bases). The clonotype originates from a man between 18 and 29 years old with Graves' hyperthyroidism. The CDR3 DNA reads TGTGCCTGGAGTGTAATCCAGGGACCTAATTCACCCCTCCACTTT. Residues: CAWSVIQGPNSPLHF.